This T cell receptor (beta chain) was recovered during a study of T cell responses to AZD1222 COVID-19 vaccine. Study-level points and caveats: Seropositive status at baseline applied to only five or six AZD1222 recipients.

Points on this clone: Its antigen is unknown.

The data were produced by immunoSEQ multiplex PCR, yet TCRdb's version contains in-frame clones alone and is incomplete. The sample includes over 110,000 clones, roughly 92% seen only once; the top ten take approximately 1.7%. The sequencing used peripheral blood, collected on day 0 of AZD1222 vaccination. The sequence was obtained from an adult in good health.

This CDR3 reads CASSDVPGTQYF. The CDR3 coding sequence is TGTGCCAGCAGTGACGTCCCCGGTACGCAGTATTTT. J is TRBJ2-3 and V is TRBV2, with no clear D. In germline, CDR1 is SNHLY, CDR2 FYNNEI. The CDR3 totals 12 residues. Trimming took 3 bases from V and 8 from J, leaving 9 bases between them.